The table lists the clone carrying this TCR beta chain with a few counts. The entry originates in a study of regulatory T cells in long-lasting Graves disease. CDR1 is SGDLS and CDR2 is YYNGEE in the germline V gene. There are 16 residues in the CDR3. V gave up 0 bases and J gave up 1 base, with 13 bases separating them. Construction of the TCR beta libraries employed iRepertoire HTBI primers in conjunction with Arm-PCR of CDR3 regions. TCRdb reprocessed the multiplex PCR reads via MiXCR and lists one record per CDR3 protein. This table holds roughly 560,000 distinct CDR3 sequences, roughly 16% found once. The time point was: newly diagnosed GD, antithyroid drugs for less than 3 months. From PBMCs, RNA was extracted and then used to make the TCR library. Graves' disease diagnosis was established per American Thyroid Association guidelines. The data were also submitted as part of a second study, on T cells in Graves' hyperthyroidism and ophthalmopathy. That paper states: Blood samples included most of the expanded thyroid clonotypes exceeding 0.001.

Sample: peripheral blood mononuclear cells (PBMCs), taken at new diagnosis, from a patient treated with antithyroid drugs. The receptor's source is a middle-aged woman with Graves disease. This chain uses TRBV9 with TRBJ1-1; D may be TRBD1 (5 bases). The CDR3 protein is CASSVGGQGGNTEAFF. Written as DNA, the CDR3 is TGTGCCAGCAGCGTAGGAGGGCAGGGCGGGAACACTGAAGCTTTCTTT.